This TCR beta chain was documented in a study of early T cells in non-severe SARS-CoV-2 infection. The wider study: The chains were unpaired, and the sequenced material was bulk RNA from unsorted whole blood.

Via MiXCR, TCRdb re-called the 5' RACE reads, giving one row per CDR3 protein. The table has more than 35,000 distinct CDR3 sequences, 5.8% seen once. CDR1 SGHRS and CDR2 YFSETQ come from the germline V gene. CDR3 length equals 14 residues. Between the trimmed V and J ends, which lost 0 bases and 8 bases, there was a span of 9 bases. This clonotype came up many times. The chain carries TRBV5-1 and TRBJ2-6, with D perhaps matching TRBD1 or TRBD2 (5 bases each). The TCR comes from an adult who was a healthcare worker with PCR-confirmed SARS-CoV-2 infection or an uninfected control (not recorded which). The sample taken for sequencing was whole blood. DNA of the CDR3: TGCGCCAGCAGCTTGGACGGGACGTCCAACGTCCTGACTTTC. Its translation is CASSLDGTSNVLTF.